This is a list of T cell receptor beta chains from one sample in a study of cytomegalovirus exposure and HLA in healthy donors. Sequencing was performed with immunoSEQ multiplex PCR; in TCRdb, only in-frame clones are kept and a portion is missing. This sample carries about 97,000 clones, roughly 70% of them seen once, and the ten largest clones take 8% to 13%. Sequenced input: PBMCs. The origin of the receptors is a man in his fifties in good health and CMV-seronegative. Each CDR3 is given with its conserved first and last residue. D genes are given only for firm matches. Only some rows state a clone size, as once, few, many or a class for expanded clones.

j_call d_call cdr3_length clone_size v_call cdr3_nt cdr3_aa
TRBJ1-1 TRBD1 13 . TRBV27 TGTGCCAGCAGTCCCGGACAGGGCGCTGAAGCTTTCTTT CASSPGQGAEAFF
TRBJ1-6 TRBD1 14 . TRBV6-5 TGTGCCAGTATGGGACAGGGAATAAGTTCACCCCTCCACTTT CASMGQGISSPLHF
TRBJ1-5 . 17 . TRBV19 TGTGCCACCCCCAAAGGGCCAGGGTCAAATGGCAATCAGCCCCAGCATTTT CATPKGPGSNGNQPQHF
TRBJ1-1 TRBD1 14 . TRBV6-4 TGTGCCAGCAGGCGGTCTGGACAGGACACTGAAGCTTTCTTT CASRRSGQDTEAFF
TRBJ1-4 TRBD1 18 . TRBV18 TGTGCCAGCTCACCACAACTCTCCCAGACAGGGTCTAATGAAAAACTGTTTTTT CASSPQLSQTGSNEKLFF
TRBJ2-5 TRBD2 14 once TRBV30 TGTGCCTGGAGTCGCAGGACTAGCCGGGAGACCCAGTACTTC CAWSRRTSRETQYF
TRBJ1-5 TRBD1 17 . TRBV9 TGTGCCAGCAGCGCAGGGGGCCCGGGCCATAGCAATCAGCCCCAGCATTTT CASSAGGPGHSNQPQHF
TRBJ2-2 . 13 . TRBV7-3 TGTGCCAGCAGCTTATCCCGTACCGGGGAGCTGTTTTTT CASSLSRTGELFF
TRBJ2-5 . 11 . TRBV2 TGTGCCAGCAGTGAAGAACGCCGGGAGTACTTC CASSEERREYF
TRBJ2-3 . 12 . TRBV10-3 TGTGCCATAGGAGTTGGCACAGATACGCAGTATTTT CAIGVGTDTQYF
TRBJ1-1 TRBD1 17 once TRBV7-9 TGTGCCAGCAGCCATGGGACAGGGGCGGGGGTGGGCACTGAAGCTTTCTTT CASSHGTGAGVGTEAFF
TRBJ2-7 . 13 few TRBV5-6 TGTGCCAGCAGCTTGAACAGGCGGGGCGAGCAGTACTTC CASSLNRRGEQYF
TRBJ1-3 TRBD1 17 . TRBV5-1 TGCGCCAGCAGCCCGGGACAGGGGGCGAACTCTGGAAACACCATATATTTT CASSPGQGANSGNTIYF
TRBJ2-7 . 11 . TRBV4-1 TGCGCCAGCAGTGACTACAACGAGCAGTACTTC CASSDYNEQYF
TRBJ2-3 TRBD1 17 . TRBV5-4 TGTGCCAGCAGCTCAACCGACAGGGTACGTGGAGAAGATACGCAGTATTTT CASSSTDRVRGEDTQYF
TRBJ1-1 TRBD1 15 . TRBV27 TGTGCCAGCAGTTTCGTAGACAGGGCAAACACTGAAGCTTTCTTT CASSFVDRANTEAFF
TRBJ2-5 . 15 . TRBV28 TGTGCCACCCTAAAAGACTCCCTTGTTGGGGAGACCCAGTACTTC CATLKDSLVGETQYF
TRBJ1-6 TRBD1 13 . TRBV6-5 TGTGCCAGCAGTCCACTGACAGGGTCACCCCTCCACTTT CASSPLTGSPLHF
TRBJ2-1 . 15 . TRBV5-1 TGCGCCAGCAGCTTGGACCCCGGAGACGGGAATGAGCAGTTCTTC CASSLDPGDGNEQFF
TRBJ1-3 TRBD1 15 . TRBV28 TGTGCCAGCAGTGAAAACAGGGGATTTGGAGACACCATATATTTT CASSENRGFGDTIYF
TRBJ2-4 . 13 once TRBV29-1 TGCAGCGTTGAGGTTGGAGAGGGAAACATTCAGTACTTC CSVEVGEGNIQYF
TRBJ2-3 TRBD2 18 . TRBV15 TGTGCCACCAGCAGCTTTCGCCCCGGGACTAGCGGGGGGGGTACGCAGTATTTT CATSSFRPGTSGGGTQYF
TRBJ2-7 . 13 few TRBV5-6 TGTGCCAGCAGCTTGCGGGGGATCCACGAGCAGTACTTC CASSLRGIHEQYF
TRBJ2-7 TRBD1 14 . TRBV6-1 TGTGCCAGCAGATTACAGGGGGCTATGGGCGAGCAGTACTTC CASRLQGAMGEQYF
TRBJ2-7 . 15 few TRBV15 TGTGCCACCAGCACCGGCGGGGCCAGATCCTACGAGCAGTACTTC CATSTGGARSYEQYF
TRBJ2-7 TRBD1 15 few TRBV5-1 TGCGCCAGCAGCTTCGGGGGACAGGGTATCAACGAGCAGTACTTC CASSFGGQGINEQYF
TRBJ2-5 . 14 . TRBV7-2 TGTGCCAGCAGCTTACAACAGGGTTCGGAGACCCAGTACTTC CASSLQQGSETQYF
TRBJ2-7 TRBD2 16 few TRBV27 TGTGCCAGCAGTCCCTATACTAGCGGGAGGGCACGCGAGCAGTACTTC CASSPYTSGRAREQYF
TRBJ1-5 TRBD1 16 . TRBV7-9 TGTGCCAGCAGCCTCAACCGGGACAGGGACAATCAGCCCCAGCATTTT CASSLNRDRDNQPQHF
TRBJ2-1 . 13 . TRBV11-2 TGTGCCAGCAGCCGAAACAGGGCCAATGAGCAGTTCTTC CASSRNRANEQFF
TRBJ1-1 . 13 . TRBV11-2 TGTGCCAGCAGCTTAAGTACGGTAACTGAAGCTTTCTTT CASSLSTVTEAFF
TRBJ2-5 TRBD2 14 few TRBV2 TGTGCCAGCAGCAGCGGGAGTTATGCGGAGACCCAGTACTTC CASSSGSYAETQYF
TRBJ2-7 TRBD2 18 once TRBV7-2 TGTGCCAGCAGCTTAGGGGGTAGCGGGAGTGGGGGAGGGTACGAGCAGTACTTC CASSLGGSGSGGGYEQYF
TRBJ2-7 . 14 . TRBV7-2 TGTGCCAGCAGCTCACCTACAGGGAGCGACGAGCAGTACTTC CASSSPTGSDEQYF
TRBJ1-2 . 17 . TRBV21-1 TGTGCCAGCAGCCACCCTCCCGGGGACAGGGGGGAAGATGGCTACACCTTC CASSHPPGDRGEDGYTF
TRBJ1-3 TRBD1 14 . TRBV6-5 TGTGCCAGCAGACAGCAGGGGGTTGGAAACACCATATATTTT CASRQQGVGNTIYF
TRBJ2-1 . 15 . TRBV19 TGTGCCAGTAGCCACGTTCGAGGTTCCTACAATGAGCAGTTCTTC CASSHVRGSYNEQFF
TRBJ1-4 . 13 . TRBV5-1 TGCGCCAGCAGCCCATTGAGGGGGGAAAAACTGTTTTTT CASSPLRGEKLFF
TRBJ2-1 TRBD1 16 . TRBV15 TGTGCCACCAGCAAGACCGGGACAGGTAATTACAATGAGCAGTTCTTC CATSKTGTGNYNEQFF
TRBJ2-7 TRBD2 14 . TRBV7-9 TGTGCCAGCAGCTATAGCGGGGACTCCTACGAGCAGTACTTC CASSYSGDSYEQYF
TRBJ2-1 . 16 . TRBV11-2 TGTGCCAGCAGCTTGGGTAAAGGGACTCTAATCAATGAGCAGTTCTTC CASSLGKGTLINEQFF
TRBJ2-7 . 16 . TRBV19 TGTGCCAGTAGTATAGGGTCTACGCCCTCACTGGAGGAGCAGTACTTC CASSIGSTPSLEEQYF
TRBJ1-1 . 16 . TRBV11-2 TGTGCCAGCAGCTTAGTTCCTGGACTGAGGAGGACTGAAGCTTTCTTT CASSLVPGLRRTEAFF
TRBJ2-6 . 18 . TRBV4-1 TGCGCCAGCAGCGAACAGGGCAGCCCCCTCTCTGGGGCCAACGTCCTGACTTTC CASSEQGSPLSGANVLTF
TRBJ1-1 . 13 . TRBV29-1 TGCAGCGTTAACCAGGGGAAGGACACTGAAGCTTTCTTT CSVNQGKDTEAFF
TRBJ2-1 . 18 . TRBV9 TGTGCCAGCAGCGTAGGCAATTTCGGGAGCGGATCCTACAATGAGCAGTTCTTC CASSVGNFGSGSYNEQFF
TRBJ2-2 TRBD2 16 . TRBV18 TGTGCCAGCTCACCACTCAGCGGGAGGAGTTCCGGGGAGCTGTTTTTT CASSPLSGRSSGELFF
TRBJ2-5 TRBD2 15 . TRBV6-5 TGTGCCAGCAGTCGACTCACGGGAGGACAAGAGACCCAGTACTTC CASSRLTGGQETQYF
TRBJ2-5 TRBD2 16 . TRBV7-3 TGTGCCAGCAGCTTAGATCGGGGGGGCAGGGGAGAGACCCAGTACTTC CASSLDRGGRGETQYF
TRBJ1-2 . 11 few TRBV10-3 TGTGCCATCGGACAACGAGATGGCTACACCTTC CAIGQRDGYTF
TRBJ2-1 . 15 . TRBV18 TGTGCCAGCTCACCATCGGGACTTGACTACAATGAGCAGTTCTTC CASSPSGLDYNEQFF